A selection of T cell receptor beta chains follows, all from one sample in a study of T cells expressing NK-cell markers. TCRdb re-analyzed the 5' RACE reads; it lists each CDR3 protein once, without DNA. In total, the table holds roughly 180,000 distinct CDR3 sequences. Sequenced: blood T cells: a sorted CD56 or NKG2C T cell subset, CD4+ or CD8+ T cells, or bulk PBMC T cells (not recorded which). The receptors come from a woman between 18 and 70 years old in good health. Both conserved end residues are part of each CDR3.

V,J,CDR3
TRBV7-2,TRBJ1-5,CASISRGQGEQPQHF
TRBV5-1,TRBJ1-1,CASSLVGRGGTEAFF
TRBV20-1,TRBJ1-5,CSARDRTGSQPQHF
TRBV12-3/TRBV12-4,TRBJ1-6,CASSSRVRNSPLHF
TRBV5-1,TRBJ2-7,CASSLDPASGVGEQYF
TRBV20-1,TRBJ2-7,CSARRGGGFSYEQYF
TRBV12-3/TRBV12-4,TRBJ1-3,CASSFGGTIYF
TRBV7-9,TRBJ1-5,CASSLGSGTGLNQPQHF
TRBV7-2,TRBJ1-3,CASSGTFLGTIYF
TRBV12-3/TRBV12-4,TRBJ1-2,CASIRSGNYGYTF
TRBV5-5,TRBJ2-1,CASSLSSGSGNEQFF
TRBV11-3,TRBJ2-1,CASSLGTSPHNEQFF
TRBV5-1,TRBJ2-3,CASGDGSTDTQYF
TRBV20-1,TRBJ2-1,CSATLPGLADNEQFF
TRBV27,TRBJ1-1,CASSLADRGTEAFF
TRBV14,TRBJ1-1,CASSLDRGFFTEAFF
TRBV20-1,TRBJ2-1,CSARSSGSRGFSSSYNEQFF
TRBV20-1,TRBJ2-3,CSARGTSGRLNTQYF
TRBV4-1,TRBJ2-2,CASSQELAEWTGELFF
TRBV7-3,TRBJ2-1,CASSGAASYNEQFF
TRBV7-3,TRBJ2-1,CASSLIPAGGYNEQFF
TRBV7-7,TRBJ2-2,CASSLTLGGPGELFF
TRBV4-1,TRBJ1-1,CASSQEWDSYEAFF